The text below deals with one T cell receptor beta chain. Its antigen is as yet unknown. A far larger clone is only one base removed, so a read error is likely. Libraries of TCR beta came from iRepertoire HTBI primers plus Arm-PCR of CDR3 regions. TCRdb passed the multiplex PCR reads through MiXCR, listing each CDR3 protein once. The sample contains about 430,000 distinct CDR3 sequences, over 12% of which appear only once. This sample is part of a study of regulatory T cells in long-lasting Graves disease. Germline V lookup: CDR1 SGHVS, CDR2 FQNEAQ. Trimming cost V 1 base and J 0 bases, with 14 bases left between them. The CDR3 contains 17 residues. Whole-study findings and limits: Only peripheral blood was studied, not thyroid tissue.

As to time point: newly diagnosed GD, antithyroid drugs for less than 3 months. With RNA extracted from PBMCs as input, the TCR library was made. This sample was also put to use in a study of T cells in Graves' hyperthyroidism and ophthalmopathy. That source adds: The study left out patients who had uncontrolled infection, other autoimmune disease, pregnancy or lactation.

The V and J genes are TRBV7-8 and TRBJ2-3; D uncertain. This TCR came from a woman between 35 and 50 years old with Graves disease. The sample in question was peripheral blood mononuclear cells (PBMCs), obtained at new diagnosis, from a patient treated with antithyroid drugs. CDR3 DNA sequence: TGTGCCAGCAGCTTAGGGGGTGGGCCATCTAGCACAGATACGCAGTATTTT. Its translation is CASSLGGGPSSTDTQYF.